A single sample is the source of the 14 T cell receptor beta chains below, sequenced in a study of T cells expressing NK-cell markers (dated by TCRdb to about 2020). Library construction relied on 5' RACE. Data came from an Illumina HiSeq 2000. Based on TCRdb reprocessing of the reads, there is one entry per CDR3 protein sequence, and DNA is missing. This sample's clone table shows 450,000 to 600,000 distinct CDR3 sequences. The ten largest clones add up to approximately 3.6% of the sample. The specimen sequenced was blood T cells: a sorted CD56 or NKG2C T cell subset, CD4+ or CD8+ T cells, or bulk PBMC T cells (not recorded which). The receptor source for this set is a man aged 18 to 30 in good health. Donor details come from another sample of the same person, matched by shared clones.

J is TRBJ2-5 and V is TRBV10-2. Per the germline V gene, CDR1 is WSHSY and CDR2 is SAAADI. The CDR3 is 13 amino acids. CDR3: CASSDHIPETQYF.

The gene calls are TRBV14 and TRBJ1-2; as DNA is missing, the TRBD1 call by TCRdb cannot be tested. CDR3 length equals 15 residues. Germline lookup yields CDR1 SGHDN and CDR2 FVKESK. The CDR3 protein is CASSQDWAPMGGYTF. Combining the CDR3 with reference TRBV14 and TRBJ1-2 gives the whole variable domain EAGVTQFPSHSVIEKGQTVTLRCDPISGHDNLYWYRRVMGKEIKFLLHFVKESKQDESGMPNNRFLAERTGGTYSTLKVQPAELEDSGVYFCASSQDWAPMGGYTFGSGTRLTVV.

The chain employs TRBV18 and TRBJ2-4. The CDR3 consists of 15 residues. The germline CDR1 and CDR2 sequences are KGHSH and LQKENI. CDR3 protein: CASSPPFHRFNIQYF. The variable domain in full, with the rest retrieved from reference TRBV18 and TRBJ2-4, is NAGVMQNPRHLVRRRGQEARLRCSPMKGHSHVYWYRQLPEEGLKFMVYLQKENIIDESGMPKERFSAEFPKEGPSILRIQQVVRGDSAAYFCASSPPFHRFNIQYFGAGTRLSVL.

J is TRBJ1-5 and V is TRBV7-2; with no DNA, the TCRdb D assignment of TRBD1 cannot be verified. Germline assignment: CDR1 SGHTA and CDR2 FQGNSA. There are 14 residues in the CDR3. The CDR3 region is CASSLSQGTQPQHF.

This chain joins TRBV6-2 or TRBV6-3 and TRBJ2-1; TCRdb's assignment of TRBD2 cannot be checked, as there is no DNA. The CDR3 runs 16 residues. CDR1 and CDR2 from the germline V gene are MNHEY and SVGEGT. The CDR3 reads CASSRAPGLAYNEQFF.

The rearrangement joins TRBV5-6 to TRBJ2-2. CDR1 is SGHDT and CDR2 is YYEEEE in the germline V gene. This CDR3 region has 15 residues. CDR3 amino acids: CASSRPTENTGELFF.

The rearrangement links TRBV11-1 to TRBJ2-7; the TRBD2 assignment by TCRdb is unverifiable without DNA. CDR3 size: 18 residues. Germline V lookup: CDR1 SGHAT, CDR2 FQDESV (reference sequence). This CDR3 is CASSLSTGLAGGPNEQYF.

This chain uses TRBV20-1 with TRBJ2-3; TCRdb's D call of TRBD2 is untestable without DNA. Germline V gene data show CDR1 as DFQATT and CDR2 as SNEGSKA (reference sequence). The length of the CDR3 is 15 residues. The CDR3 loop reads CSASSGVLSTDTQYF.

The rearrangement links TRBV27 to TRBJ2-3. This CDR3 is 13 amino acids long. Germline V gives CDR1 MNHEY, CDR2 SMNVEV (reference sequence). The CDR3 spells CASSFGRGYTQYF.

The V gene is TRBV20-1, the J gene TRBJ1-3; the TCRdb D gene call, TRBD1, has no DNA to confirm it. The CDR3 is 14 amino acids. Germline loops: CDR1 DFQATT, CDR2 SNEGSKA (reference sequence). This CDR3 reads CSAIDRPTGNTIYF.

The gene calls are TRBV9 and TRBJ2-3; lacking DNA, the TRBD2 call made by TCRdb goes unchecked. Germline V CDR1 and CDR2: SGDLS, YYNGEE. The CDR3 extends over 16 amino acids. The CDR3 sequence is CASSGWGGLAVNTQYF.

The gene calls are TRBV12-3 or TRBV12-4 and TRBJ2-7; lacking DNA, the TRBD1 call made by TCRdb goes unchecked. CDR3 size: 13 residues. This CDR3 is CASSPETVYEQYF.

The V call is TRBV21-1, the J call TRBJ2-6; the D call of TRBD1 rests on TCRdb alone, since no DNA is present to check it. TRBV21-1 is given as a pseudogene. The CDR3 contains 17 residues. CDR3 residues: CASSKRDEDSGANVLTF.

The CDR3: CASSPEVGSWRLTDTQYF. The genes are TRBV11-2 and TRBJ2-3; TCRdb outputs TRBD2, but without DNA this stays unchecked. Germline CDR1 SGHAT, CDR2 FQNNGV. The CDR3 length is 18 residues.